This T cell receptor beta chain was documented in a study of immunodeficiency (dated by TCRdb to between 2018 and 2020). As for the study more broadly: To search for oligoclonality and VDJ recombination defects, the researchers carried out a repertoire analysis. What the study reported, not specific to this receptor: Severe oligoclonality, as judged by top-100 and total clonotype frequencies, was observed in patient CD8+ T cells but not in patient CD4+ T cells. V-J pairing and productive entropy in CD4+ T cells appeared similar in patients and controls. In entropy comparisons, n=3 (open circles) was shown for patients versus healthy controls, and a thymic development effect was only suggested as possible.

Before TCR sequencing, CD3+CD4+ T cells were sorted from fresh PBMCs. Genomic DNA was isolated using the QIAamp DNA Blood Mini Kit and then sent out for immunoSEQ repertoire analysis. A standard quantity of genomic DNA template was used for amplification of CDR3 regions by multiplex PCR. PCR products were sequenced on an Illumina platform. Regarding the original processing steps: Sequences were aligned to a reference, with V, D and J gene definitions taken from IMGT. To get rid of PCR and sequencing errors, closely related sequences were merged using a nearest-neighbor clustering algorithm. V, D and J usage was analyzed in productive unique and total sequences using ImmunoSEQ Analyzer tools and R version 3.6.1. TCRdb took this table from immuneACCESS and kept in-frame rearrangements with V and J called. Such tables lack part of the clones; where checked against another copy, unresolved V genes explain under half of the gap, and the rest is unexplained. The DNA gave D and trimming, while V, J and clone size come from that table. The sample table holds about 1,400 clones, of which more than 90% were seen once. The ten largest clones add up to 1.2% of the sample.

A word on this clone: It has no known antigen specificity. No clone much larger than this one lies a single base away; base qualities are absent.

The sequence was collected from a girl between 2 and 10 years old. Input material: CD4+ T cells from blood.

The nucleotides read TGCGCCAGCAGTGAAATCGGATCGTACGAGCAGTACTTC. Its translation is CASSEIGSYEQYF. Recombination connected TRBV10-1 to TRBJ2-7; no D gene can be assigned with confidence. V is cut by 3 bases and J by 4 bases, and the space between the germline ends is 10 bases. Taken from the germline V gene (reference sequence), the CDR1 and CDR2 loops are WNHNN and SYGVQD. The cysteine opens and the phenylalanine closes a CDR3 of 13 amino acids. Only the CDR3 part of the read is kept: 39 bases, read in frame from the first base.